The 21 T cell receptor beta chains listed next were all sequenced from one sample in a study of blood T cell repertoires in COVID-19. Assay used: immunoSEQ multiplex PCR; TCRdb lists only in-frame clones, some missing. The data contain around 200,000 clones, approximately 86% of them singletons. The specimen sequenced was peripheral blood. The receptors originated from a woman in her 30s with COVID-19, enrolled during active disease.

CDR3: CASSPEGAGRTEAFF. CDR3 bases: TGTGCCAGCTCACCCGAAGGGGCAGGGCGGACTGAAGCTTTCTTT. The chain has TRBV18 and TRBJ1-1; weak D call: TRBD1 (5 bases). There are 15 residues in the CDR3. CDR1 is KGHSH and CDR2 is LQKENI in the germline V gene. V lost 3 bases and J 5 bases, leaving 16 bases between the germline ends.

V and J are TRBV7-2 and TRBJ2-3; 9 nucleotides agree with TRBD2. Germline loops: CDR1 SGHTA, CDR2 FQGNSA. CDR3 length equals 15 residues. V lost 5 bases, J lost 5 bases, and 8 bases stayed unmatched. The CDR3: CASSRSSGTGDTQYF. CDR3 coding DNA: TGTGCCAGCAGCCGCTCTAGCGGGACCGGAGATACGCAGTATTTT.

This sequence joins TRBV19 and TRBJ2-5, with TRBD1 matching over 8 bases. The CDR3 sequence is 14 residues long. Germline CDR1 reads LNHDA; CDR2 reads SQIVND (reference sequence). V gave up 5 bases and J gave up 5 bases; unmatched junction bases: 7. The CDR3 nucleotides are TGTGCCAGTAGTGGTCAGGGGGCCGGGGAGACCCAGTACTTC. Translation: CASSGQGAGETQYF.

The gene calls are TRBV9 and TRBJ2-3, with 16 nucleotides matching TRBD2. The CDR3 contains 18 residues. Germline-derived CDR1 and CDR2 are SGDLS and YYNGEE. The J segment lost 4 bases and the V segment lost 0 bases, leaving 5 bases of the junction unmatched. The CDR3 nucleotides are TGTGCCAGCAGCGTAGCTGGGACTAGCGGGGGGGCCTCAGATACGCAGTATTTT. Translating it yields CASSVAGTSGGASDTQYF.

The J gene is TRBJ2-2, the V gene TRBV5-1; 7 bases fit TRBD1. The trim removed 4 bases at V and 9 bases at J, leaving 12 bases unmatched. The CDR3 extends over 15 amino acids. Germline V gives CDR1 SGHRS, CDR2 YFSETQ. The DNA for the CDR3 is TGCGCCAGCAGCCAGGGGACAGTGGGGAACCGGGAGCTGTTTTTT. Its translation: CASSQGTVGNRELFF.

This clone was found once. CDR3: CASNADRGSADTQYF. The DNA of the CDR3 is TGTGCCAGCAACGCAGACAGGGGTAGCGCAGATACGCAGTATTTT. The chain has TRBV2 and TRBJ2-3, with 8 bases aligning to TRBD1. V lost 7 bases to trimming and J lost 4 bases; unmatched junction nucleotides: 10. Per germline, CDR1 SNHLY and CDR2 FYNNEI. CDR3 length equals 15 residues.

The V gene is TRBV5-4, the J gene TRBJ1-2, with 11 nucleotides matching TRBD1. This CDR3 contains 17 residues. Germline CDR1 and CDR2: SGHNT and YYREEE (reference sequence). The trim removed 4 bases at V and 4 bases at J, leaving 12 bases unmatched. CDR3 DNA: TGTGCCAGCAGCACAAGGACAGGGGGCGCGTTCACCTATGGCTACACCTTC. This gives the protein CASSTRTGGAFTYGYTF.

V gene TRBV9 combines with J gene TRBJ2-5, with 14 bases fitting TRBD2. The V and J ends lost 6 bases and 4 bases, in that order; junction bases with no gene match: 14. This CDR3 contains 18 residues. Germline V CDR1 and CDR2: SGDLS, YYNGEE. The CDR3 DNA reads as TGTGCCAGCATCAAGTGGATTTTTGGACTAGCGGGGGGAGAGACCCAGTACTTC. It is translated as CASIKWIFGLAGGETQYF.

The chain carries TRBV30 and TRBJ1-2; TRBD1 might be the D (6 bases). The CDR3 is made up of 13 amino acids. Trimming shortened V by 5 bases and J by 2 bases, and 12 bases separated the two germline ends. CDR1 is GTSNPN, CDR2 SVGIG, per germline (reference sequence). CDR3 DNA sequence: TGTGCCTGGGACTCAGGACAGAACTATGGCTACACCTTC. It codes for CAWDSGQNYGYTF.

This chain links TRBV3-1 (or the pseudogene TRBV3-2) with TRBJ2-3; D unclear. Germline V gives CDR1 LGHDT, CDR2 YNNKEL (reference sequence). Trimming took off 2 bases at V and 4 bases at J, with 16 bases between the two ends. This CDR3 has 16 residues. For the CDR3, the DNA is TGTGCCAGCAGCCAACACCATGCTATGCTCGCAGATACGCAGTATTTT. Translated: CASSQHHAMLADTQYF.

The chain uses TRBV25-1 and TRBJ1-5; weak D call: TRBD1 (6 bases). Germline V lookup: CDR1 MGHDK, CDR2 SYGVNS. V was shortened by 4 bases and J by 6 bases, with 16 bases between the two germline ends. CDR3 length: 15 amino acids. The CDR3 DNA follows: TGTGCCAGCAGTGGAGAACAGGGCGTAGCTCAGCCCCAGCATTTT. This encodes CASSGEQGVAQPQHF.

The chain carries TRBV6-5 and TRBJ1-3; 7 bases map to TRBD1. The CDR3 contains 13 residues. V was clipped by 1 base and J by 8 bases; unmatched bases: 2. The germline CDR1 and CDR2 sequences are MNHEY and SVGAGI. The CDR3, as DNA: TGTGCCAGCAGTTACTACAGGGGAGACACCATATATTTT. It codes for CASSYYRGDTIYF.

The chain has TRBV12-3 or TRBV12-4 and TRBJ1-1, with unresolved D. The CDR3 consists of 13 residues. V shed 1 base and J shed 3 bases, with 6 bases lying between them. DNA of the CDR3: TGTGCCAGCAGTTTAGGGTCGGACACTGAAGCTTTCTTT. Its translation is CASSLGSDTEAFF.

This sequence joins TRBV28 and TRBJ1-2, with TRBD1 identical over 8 bases. Germline V gene lookup returns CDR1 MDHEN and CDR2 SYDVKM. The CDR3 has 14 residues. The trim removed 5 bases at V and 2 bases at J, leaving 4 bases unmatched. Here the CDR3 reads CASSTGQGNYGYTF. The CDR3 bases are TGTGCCAGCAGTACCGGACAGGGAAACTATGGCTACACCTTC.

V usage is TRBV25-1 and J usage is TRBJ2-7, with D perhaps matching TRBD2 (7 bases). The CDR3 consists of 13 residues. Germline V lookup: CDR1 MGHDK, CDR2 SYGVNS. V dropped 7 bases and J dropped 2 bases, with 12 bases sitting between them. This CDR3 is CASMGGQTYEQYF. DNA of the CDR3: TGTGCCAGCATGGGGGGGCAGACCTACGAGCAGTACTTC.

This clone was detected only once. The chain carries TRBV18 and TRBJ1-1, with 9 bases fitting TRBD1. V gave up 4 bases and J gave up 0 bases; unmatched junction bases: 18. The germline gives CDR1 KGHSH, CDR2 LQKENI. CDR3 length: 20 residues. CDR3 sequence: CASSLGTGSLLLNMNTEAFF. CDR3 coding DNA: TGTGCCAGCTCACTCGGGACAGGGAGCCTTCTCCTTAACATGAACACTGAAGCTTTCTTT.

This clone came up a few times. This chain links TRBV5-1 with TRBJ1-5, with 10 bases lining up with TRBD1. Germline V CDR1 and CDR2: SGHRS, YFSETQ. V lost 4 bases to trimming and J lost 4 bases; unmatched junction nucleotides: 5. The CDR3 sequence is 15 residues long. The CDR3 DNA is TGCGCCAGCAGCCTAGGGACAGGGGAAAATCAGCCCCAGCATTTT. It is translated as CASSLGTGENQPQHF.

This chain links TRBV9 with TRBJ2-5, with 7 bases lining up with TRBD2. The CDR3 consists of 14 residues. Germline V CDR1 and CDR2: SGDLS, YYNGEE. Trimming cost V 6 bases and J 2 bases; bases outside gene matches: 7. The CDR3 region has the DNA TGTGCCAGCAATCCTAGCGGCCCACAAGAGACCCAGTACTTC. Amino acids: CASNPSGPQETQYF.

V and J are TRBV9 and TRBJ2-5, with a weak D call TRBD2 (6 bases). Between the trimmed V and J ends, which lost 0 bases and 5 bases, there was a span of 11 bases. There are 14 residues in the CDR3. The germline V gene encodes CDR1 SGDLS and CDR2 YYNGEE. The CDR3 sequence: CASSVAGSRETQYF. CDR3 sequence (DNA): TGTGCCAGCAGCGTAGCCGGGAGTCGCGAGACCCAGTACTTC. Looking up the rest from reference TRBV9 and TRBJ2-5 gives the full variable domain: DSGVTQTPKHLITATGQRVTLRCSPRSGDLSVYWYQQSLDQGLQFLIQYYNGEERAKGNILERFSAQQFPDLHSELNLSSLELGDSALYFCASSVAGSRETQYFGPGTRLLVL.

J is TRBJ2-1 and V is TRBV2; 8 bases align to TRBD1. The CDR3 has 12 amino acids. Per germline, CDR1 SNHLY and CDR2 FYNNEI. With V trimmed by 4 bases and J by 11 bases, 4 bases remained unmatched. The CDR3 is CASSGTGNQQFF. CDR3 sequence (DNA): TGTGCCAGCAGTGGGACAGGGAACCAGCAGTTCTTC. Full variable domain (rest looked up from reference TRBV2 and TRBJ2-1): EPEVTQTPSHQVTQMGQEVILRCVPISNHLYFYWYRQILGQKVEFLVSFYNNEISEKSEIFDDQFSVERPDGSNFTLKIRSTKLEDSAMYFCASSGTGNQQFFGPGTRLTVL.

The chain employs TRBV2 and TRBJ1-3; 8 positions agree with TRBD1. CDR1 and CDR2 from the germline V gene are SNHLY and FYNNEI. The CDR3 has 15 residues. The trim removed 6 bases at V and 2 bases at J, leaving 6 bases unmatched. The CDR3 sequence: CASREQGVPGNTIYF. In DNA, the CDR3 is TGTGCCAGCAGGGAACAGGGGGTGCCTGGAAACACCATATATTTT.